Below, 20 T cell receptor beta chains from the same sample are listed, as sequenced in a study of sequential checkpoint blockade in melanoma. Indicated treatment: randomized to nivolumab then ipilimumab (arm A) or the reverse (arm B). Some clones are missing from TCRdb's copy, which holds only in-frame ones; the method was immunoSEQ multiplex PCR. The table lists around 35,000 clones, over 30% of them singletons. Here the sequenced sample was tumor tissue (inferred from file names), taken from a patient given nivolumab and ipilimumab in sequence. Source of these receptors: a human donor with melanoma.

CDR3 DNA: TGTGCCAGCAGCGTAAAAGGAGGGGGAGAGACCCAGTACTTC. This encodes CASSVKGGGETQYF. V and J are TRBV9 and TRBJ2-5; the D call may be TRBD1 or TRBD2 (6 bases each). V was shortened by 1 base and J by 4 bases, with 11 bases between the two germline ends. CDR3 length: 14 residues. Germline V gene sequence: CDR1 SGDLS, CDR2 YYNGEE.

This clone was counted ten times or more. The chain combines TRBV11-3 with TRBJ2-2; D gene uncertain. Germline lookup yields CDR1 SGHNT and CDR2 YENEEA. Trimming pared 8 bases from V and 3 bases from J, leaving 16 bases between. This CDR3 contains 15 residues. The CDR3 region is CASVALSIDTGELFF. CDR3 in DNA: TGTGCCAGCGTCGCGCTCAGCATTGACACCGGGGAGCTGTTTTTT.

This clone has a single count. The chain carries TRBV18 and TRBJ2-7; the D gene is possibly TRBD1 (6 bases). V was clipped by 4 bases and J by 2 bases, with 18 bases between them. The CDR3 is made up of 16 amino acids. Germline CDR1 reads KGHSH; CDR2 reads LQKENI. CDR3 sequence: CASSLRTGTPPYEQYF. CDR3 DNA sequence: TGTGCCAGCTCACTTCGAACCGGGACACCCCCCTACGAGCAGTACTTC.

This clone was counted only a few times. V gene TRBV29-1 combines with J gene TRBJ1-1; D is unresolved. This CDR3 is 12 amino acids long. Looked up from germline, CDR1 is SQVTM and CDR2 is ANQGSEA. V lost 4 bases to trimming and J lost 0 bases, with 6 bases between them. The CDR3 DNA reads TGCAGCGTTGGGCAGATGAACACTGAAGCTTTCTTT. As protein: CSVGQMNTEAFF.

This clone was counted only a few times. The rearrangement uses TRBV11-3 and TRBJ2-7; possible D gene TRBD2, 6 bases. This CDR3 is built from 14 residues. CDR1 is SGHNT and CDR2 is YENEEA in the germline V gene. Trimming took off 5 bases at V and 6 bases at J, with 17 bases between the two ends. CDR3 nucleotide sequence: TGTGCCAGCAGCCGAGGGACTGTCCTCGGCGAGCAGTACTTC. It translates to CASSRGTVLGEQYF.

The rearrangement links TRBV9 to TRBJ2-2, with D unclear. Germline V gives CDR1 SGDLS, CDR2 YYNGEE. CDR3 length: 15 amino acids. V shed 4 bases and J shed 0 bases, with 10 bases lying between them. Here the CDR3 DNA reads TGTGCCAGCAGCACTTTGTCCCCGAACACCGGGGAGCTGTTTTTT. Translation gives CASSTLSPNTGELFF. The full variable domain, completed using reference TRBV9 and TRBJ2-2, is DSGVTQTPKHLITATGQRVTLRCSPRSGDLSVYWYQQSLDQGLQFLIQYYNGEERAKGNILERFSAQQFPDLHSELNLSSLELGDSALYFCASSTLSPNTGELFFGEGSRLTVL.

This clone was seen more than once but under ten times. This rearrangement joins TRBV9 to TRBJ2-7; 8 bases are shared with TRBD2. In germline, CDR1 is SGDLS, CDR2 YYNGEE. After removal of 3 bases from V and 0 bases from J, the junction contained 5 bases not matched to a gene. This CDR3 has 15 residues. CDR3 region: CASSAASGSSYEQYF. As DNA, the CDR3 is TGTGCCAGCAGCGCTGCGAGCGGGAGCTCCTACGAGCAGTACTTC.

This clone has a single count. In DNA form, the CDR3 reads TGTGCCAGTAGTATCCCCCGGGTTCAGCCCCAGCATTTT. It is translated as CASSIPRVQPQHF. The rearrangement uses TRBV19 and TRBJ1-5; D not certain. The CDR3 contains 13 residues. Between the trimmed V and J ends, which lost 3 bases and 6 bases, there was a span of 9 bases. Germline CDR1 LNHDA, CDR2 SQIVND (reference sequence). The full variable domain, its missing parts supplied by reference TRBV19 and TRBJ1-5, is DGGITQSPKYLFRKEGQNVTLSCEQNLNHDAMYWYRQDPGQGLRLIYYSQIVNDFQKGDIAEGYSVSREKKESFPLTVTSAQKNPTAFYLCASSIPRVQPQHFGDGTRLSIL.

The V call is TRBV9, the J call TRBJ2-2; 7 bases map to TRBD2. CDR1 and CDR2 from the germline V gene are SGDLS and YYNGEE. Unmatched junction bases numbered 13, after V lost 5 bases and J lost 3 bases. The CDR3 is made up of 17 amino acids. The CDR3 nucleotides are TGTGCCAGCAGGGGGGTTCGGACTAGTCGGGACACCGGGGAGCTGTTTTTT. It yields the protein CASRGVRTSRDTGELFF. Looking up the rest from reference TRBV9 and TRBJ2-2 gives the full variable domain: DSGVTQTPKHLITATGQRVTLRCSPRSGDLSVYWYQQSLDQGLQFLIQYYNGEERAKGNILERFSAQQFPDLHSELNLSSLELGDSALYFCASRGVRTSRDTGELFFGEGSRLTVL.

The rearrangement uses TRBV5-1 and TRBJ1-1; possibly TRBD1 for D (6 bases). The length of the CDR3 is 15 residues. Trimming left V 2 bases short and J 1 base short, with 12 bases between. Per germline, CDR1 SGHRS and CDR2 YFSETQ. In DNA, the CDR3 is TGCGCCAGCAGCTTAACCGGGACACCGAACACTGAAGCTTTCTTT. Its translation: CASSLTGTPNTEAFF.

V and J are TRBV19 and TRBJ1-3; D might be TRBD1 (5 bases). CDR1 is LNHDA, CDR2 SQIVND, per germline (reference sequence). V lost 5 bases and J 4 bases, leaving 9 bases between the germline ends. The length of the CDR3 is 13 residues. The CDR3 spells CASSGTLGNTIYF. The CDR3, as DNA: TGTGCCAGTAGTGGGACTTTAGGAAACACCATATATTTT.

The chain employs TRBV13 and TRBJ2-3; 10 bases are a match to TRBD2. Looked up from germline, CDR1 is PRHDT and CDR2 is FYEKMQ (reference sequence). This CDR3 comprises 20 residues. V lost 5 bases to trimming and J lost 4 bases; unmatched junction nucleotides: 21. The CDR3 region has the DNA TGTGCCAGCAGCGTACGGGCTAGCGGGAGAAGTGAGCATGGTGCAGATACGCAGTATTTT. It encodes CASSVRASGRSEHGADTQYF. Together with reference TRBV13 and TRBJ2-3, the CDR3 gives the full variable domain: AAGVIQSPRHLIKEKRETATLKCYPIPRHDTVYWYQQGPGQDPQFLISFYEKMQSDKGSIPDRFSAQQFSDYHSELNMSSLELGDSALYFCASSVRASGRSEHGADTQYFGPGTRLTVL.

The chain combines TRBV6-7 with TRBJ2-7; D unresolved. TRBV6-7 is sorted into the ORF group, with uncertain function. V was cut by 6 bases and J by 6 bases, with 9 bases left in between. The CDR3 runs 11 residues. CDR3 protein: CASSRLGEQYF. The CDR3, as DNA: TGTGCCAGCAGCCGCCTCGGCGAGCAGTACTTC.

This clone was found a few times. The chain combines TRBV6-8 with TRBJ1-1, with D possibly matching TRBD1 (6 bases). This CDR3 is built from 15 residues. Germline CDR1 is MNHGY and CDR2 is SAAAGT. The V and J ends lost 5 bases and 2 bases respectively, with 15 bases between them. CDR3 sequence: CASSRGQTLNTEAFF. DNA for the CDR3: TGTGCCAGCAGTCGGGGACAAACCCTAAACACTGAAGCTTTCTTT.

In this sample, this clone turned up a few times. The V call is TRBV28, the J call TRBJ1-2; D might be TRBD1 (6 bases). The length of the CDR3 is 12 residues. V lost 7 bases to trimming and J lost 5 bases, with 11 bases between them. The germline V gene has CDR1 MDHEN and CDR2 SYDVKM. The CDR3 protein is CASNEGGYGYTF. The CDR3 region has the DNA TGTGCCAGCAACGAAGGGGGATATGGCTACACCTTC.

J is TRBJ2-5 and V is TRBV11-3; 14 bases agree with TRBD2. The CDR3 is 15 residues long. V dropped 5 bases and J dropped 4; count of bases not matched to a gene: 3. CDR1 is SGHNT, CDR2 YENEEA, per germline. The CDR3 coding sequence is TGTGCCAGCAGCCCGACTAGCGGGGGGGGAGAGACCCAGTACTTC. Translation: CASSPTSGGGETQYF.

Ten or more counts support this clone. There is an ambiguous or unread base here, so the residue it gives is written X. The rearrangement joins TRBV11-3 to TRBJ1-1; 8 bases map to TRBD1. Unmatched junction bases numbered 4, after V lost 3 bases and J lost 4 bases. The CDR3 has 14 residues. CDR1 and CDR2 (germline): SGHNT, YENEEA. CDR3 DNA: TGTGCCAGCAGCTTTCAGGGGGCGARCACTGAAGCTTTCTTT. This gives the protein CASSFQGAXTEAFF.

This clone occurred a few times. V gene TRBV6-8 combines with J gene TRBJ2-1, with D perhaps assigned TRBD1 or TRBD2 (6 bases each). CDR1 is MNHGY, CDR2 SAAAGT, per germline. The germline V and J ends were trimmed by 5 bases and 3 bases, with 17 bases remaining between them. The CDR3 has 16 residues. The CDR3 protein is CASSVRGTPLYNEQFF. As DNA, the CDR3 is TGTGCCAGCAGTGTTAGGGGGACTCCCCTCTACAATGAGCAGTTCTTC.

The chain links TRBV6-8 to TRBJ1-1, with D possibly matching TRBD1 (5 bases). The ends were cut back, 5 bases at V and 0 bases at J, with 7 bases in the middle. In germline, CDR1 is MNHGY, CDR2 SAAAGT. This CDR3 comprises 13 residues. The CDR3 sequence is CASSRGMNTEAFF. CDR3 DNA sequence: TGTGCCAGCAGTAGGGGCATGAACACTGAAGCTTTCTTT.

The chain joins TRBV6-8 to TRBJ1-1; D uncertain. The ends were cut back, 1 base at V and 0 bases at J, with 3 bases in the middle. Germline V gene data show CDR1 as MNHGY and CDR2 as SAAAGT. The CDR3 has 13 amino acids. The CDR3 spells CASSYLMNTEAFF. CDR3 nucleotides: TGTGCCAGCAGTTACTTGATGAACACTGAAGCTTTCTTT.